These 27 T cell receptor beta chains originate from one sample sequenced in a study of T cell changes during pregnancy in multiple sclerosis. The data were produced by immunoSEQ multiplex PCR, yet TCRdb's version contains in-frame clones alone and is incomplete. The data contain tens of thousands of clones, 90% to 95% of them singletons. The starting material was CD8+ T cells from peripheral blood mononuclear cells, obtained in the second trimester of pregnancy. The receptors here all came from a female donor with multiple sclerosis, enrolled in a pregnancy study.

The chain uses TRBV29-1 and TRBJ2-1, with D perhaps TRBD2 (6 bases). The CDR3 extends over 14 amino acids. Trimming shortened V by 3 bases and J by 5 bases, and 14 bases separated the two germline ends. The germline CDR1 and CDR2 sequences are SQVTM and ANQGSEA. The CDR3 region is CSVEVLAGDNEQFF. CDR3 nucleotide sequence: TGCAGCGTTGAGGTACTAGCTGGTGACAATGAGCAGTTCTTC.

The chain employs TRBV19 and TRBJ2-7; 10 nucleotides agree with TRBD1. This CDR3 spans 15 amino acids. J was trimmed by 3 bases and V by 6 bases; bases with no gene match: 8. Germline V lookup: CDR1 LNHDA, CDR2 SQIVND (reference sequence). The chain's CDR3 is CASSTSGTGDYEQYF. CDR3 nucleotide sequence: TGTGCCAGTAGCACCTCCGGGACAGGGGACTACGAGCAGTACTTC.

V gene TRBV14 combines with J gene TRBJ2-1; D might be TRBD2 (5 bases). With 1 base removed from V and 3 bases from J, the gap between germline ends came to 13 bases. This CDR3 has 16 amino acids. Germline V gives CDR1 SGHDN, CDR2 FVKESK. CDR3 amino acids: CASSQATSGFYNEQFF. CDR3 coding DNA: TGTGCCAGCAGCCAAGCGACGAGCGGATTCTACAATGAGCAGTTCTTC.

The CDR3, as DNA: TGTGCCTGGAGTTCGGACATATCCTACAATGAGCAGTTCTTC. Translated, it gives CAWSSDISYNEQFF. The rearrangement links TRBV30 to TRBJ2-1; D may be TRBD1 (5 bases). Germline V gives CDR1 GTSNPN, CDR2 SVGIG (reference sequence). V was trimmed by 2 bases and J by 1 base, leaving 9 bases between them. The CDR3 covers 14 residues.

The chain carries TRBV19 and TRBJ2-3; 9 bases are a match to TRBD1. V gave up 5 bases and J gave up 1 base; unmatched junction bases: 4. Germline V gives CDR1 LNHDA, CDR2 SQIVND (reference sequence). This CDR3 comprises 15 residues. The CDR3 region has the DNA TGTGCCAGTAGTTTCCGGGACAGGGGCACAGATACGCAGTATTTT. Translation gives CASSFRDRGTDTQYF.

The J gene is TRBJ2-1, the V gene TRBV5-1; 10 bases are shared with TRBD1. Germline lookup yields CDR1 SGHRS and CDR2 YFSETQ. This CDR3 spans 19 amino acids. The V segment lost 4 bases and the J segment 2 bases; nucleotides outside the gene matches: 15. CDR3 protein: CASSPRGTGDLVAYNEQFF. The CDR3 nucleotides read TGCGCCAGCAGCCCGAGGGGGACAGGGGATTTAGTGGCCTACAATGAGCAGTTCTTC.

The chain recombines TRBV27 with TRBJ1-1; 7 bases align to TRBD1. The V gene end was trimmed by 1 base and the J gene end by 2 bases; junction bases not matched to a gene: 4. This CDR3 is 15 amino acids long. In germline, CDR1 is MNHEY, CDR2 SMNVEV (reference sequence). Here the CDR3 reads CASSLWPGGNTEAFF. CDR3 sequence (DNA): TGTGCCAGCAGTTTATGGCCAGGGGGAAACACTGAAGCTTTCTTT.

The rearrangement joins TRBV5-6 to TRBJ2-7; 10 positions match TRBD1. The CDR3 extends over 15 amino acids. Germline V gene sequence: CDR1 SGHDT, CDR2 YYEEEE. Germline trimming cut 4 bases from V and 3 bases from J; bases unmatched to any gene: 7. The DNA for the CDR3 is TGTGCCAGCAGCGGAGCCGGGACAGGGGACTACGAGCAGTACTTC. It encodes CASSGAGTGDYEQYF.

J is TRBJ1-2 and V is TRBV29-1; 8 positions match TRBD1. The CDR3 covers 13 residues. Trimming cost V 7 bases and J 3 bases; bases outside gene matches: 7. CDR1 SQVTM and CDR2 ANQGSEA come from the germline V gene. As DNA, the CDR3 is TGCAGCGGCAAAGGACAGGGCGACTATGGCTACACCTTC. Translating gives CSGKGQGDYGYTF.

The chain employs TRBV5-6 and TRBJ1-6; 9 bases fit TRBD1. CDR1 SGHDT and CDR2 YYEEEE come from the germline V gene. With V trimmed by 3 bases and J by 9 bases, 4 bases remained unmatched. This CDR3 spans 14 amino acids. The CDR3 bases are TGTGCCAGCAGCTACGGGACAGGGATTTCACCCCTCCACTTT. It codes for CASSYGTGISPLHF. Filled out from reference TRBV5-6 and TRBJ1-6, the complete variable domain reads DAGVTQSPTHLIKTRGQQVTLRCSPKSGHDTVSWYQQALGQGPQFIFQYYEEEERQRGNFPDRFSGHQFPNYSSELNVNALLLGDSALYLCASSYGTGISPLHFGNGTRLTVT.

This clone was seen a single time. The chain recombines TRBV29-1 with TRBJ1-1; TRBD1 aligns across 9 bases. Per the germline V gene, CDR1 is SQVTM and CDR2 is ANQGSEA. The CDR3 has 15 amino acids. Trimming cost V 3 bases and J 0 bases; bases outside gene matches: 5. Here the CDR3 reads CSVDLDRGMNTEAFF. The CDR3 bases are TGCAGCGTTGATTTGGACAGGGGTATGAACACTGAAGCTTTCTTT.

V is TRBV5-1 and J is TRBJ2-7; 9 nucleotides line up with TRBD1. There are 16 residues in the CDR3. With V trimmed by 0 bases and J by 5 bases, 9 bases remained unmatched. CDR1 SGHRS and CDR2 YFSETQ come from the germline V gene. CDR3 coding DNA: TGCGCCAGCAGCTTGGACCCCAGGACAGGGGTTAACGAGCAGTACTTC. This sequence encodes CASSLDPRTGVNEQYF.

This chain joins TRBV4-3 and TRBJ2-3; 7 bases agree with TRBD1. The CDR3 totals 13 residues. Unmatched junction bases numbered 6, after V lost 3 bases and J lost 9 bases. Germline loops: CDR1 LGHNA, CDR2 YSLEER. Written as DNA, the CDR3 is TGCGCCAGCAGCCAGGTTCAACAGGGGACGCAGTATTTT. Translated, it gives CASSQVQQGTQYF.

CDR3 DNA sequence: TGCGCCAGCAGTGAGGGACAGCTAAACTATGGCTACACCTTC. Translating gives CASSEGQLNYGYTF. The rearrangement uses TRBV10-2 and TRBJ1-2; D might be TRBD1 (6 bases). Trimming took off 2 bases at V and 2 bases at J, with 9 bases between the two ends. Germline V gene sequence: CDR1 WSHSY, CDR2 SAAADI. This CDR3 contains 14 residues.

The CDR3 region has the DNA TGTGCCAGTAGTATGTCGCGGGGGTTGAACACTGAAGCTTTCTTT. This codes for CASSMSRGLNTEAFF. The V call is TRBV19, the J call TRBJ1-1; possible D gene TRBD1, 5 bases. This CDR3 spans 15 amino acids. V was trimmed by 3 bases and J by 0 bases, leaving 11 bases between them. CDR1 is LNHDA and CDR2 is SQIVND in the germline V gene (reference sequence). The full variable domain, completed using reference TRBV19 and TRBJ1-1, is DGGITQSPKYLFRKEGQNVTLSCEQNLNHDAMYWYRQDPGQGLRLIYYSQIVNDFQKGDIAEGYSVSREKKESFPLTVTSAQKNPTAFYLCASSMSRGLNTEAFFGQGTRLTVV.

The rearrangement joins TRBV4-2 to TRBJ1-3; TRBD1 is a possible D gene (6 bases). The V gene's germline CDR1 is LGHNA and CDR2 YNFKEQ. With 4 bases removed from V and 0 bases from J, the gap between germline ends came to 10 bases. This CDR3 is built from 15 residues. For the CDR3, the DNA is TGTGCCAGCAGCCCCCGGACAGTCTCTGGAAACACCATATATTTT. The encoded protein is CASSPRTVSGNTIYF.

This clone is a singleton in its sample. This chain connects TRBV6-1 to TRBJ2-2; tentative D call: TRBD1 (5 bases). The CDR3 length is 14 residues. Trimming took 1 base from V and 9 from J, leaving 12 bases between them. Germline V gives CDR1 MNHNS, CDR2 SASEGT. CDR3 nucleotides: TGTGCCAGCAGTGAAGTGGACATCCTCCGGGAGCTGTTTTTT. It codes for CASSEVDILRELFF.

This rearrangement joins TRBV6-5 to TRBJ1-1, with D possibly being TRBD1 (5 bases). The CDR3 runs to 14 residues. V lost 5 bases to trimming and J lost 4 bases, with 14 bases between them. Germline CDR1 MNHEY, CDR2 SVGAGI. The CDR3 spells CASSPSLGGTEAFF. The CDR3 nucleotides read TGTGCCAGCAGTCCCTCGCTGGGGGGCACTGAAGCTTTCTTT.

This rearrangement joins TRBV5-1 to TRBJ2-1, with TRBD1 as a possible D gene (6 bases). Looked up from germline, CDR1 is SGHRS and CDR2 is YFSETQ. The CDR3 length is 16 residues. The germline V and J ends were trimmed by 5 bases and 0 bases, with 15 bases remaining between them. In DNA, the CDR3 is TGCGCCAGCAGTCTACTCACAGGGAGCTCCTACAATGAGCAGTTCTTC. Residues: CASSLLTGSSYNEQFF.

J is TRBJ1-3 and V is TRBV9, with 9 bases matching TRBD1. The CDR3 is 15 amino acids. Germline V gene sequence: CDR1 SGDLS, CDR2 YYNGEE. V was pared by 4 bases and J by 3 bases, with 5 bases of the junction left unmatched. CDR3 sequence (DNA): TGTGCCAGCAGCTATACGACAGGGGGTGGAAACACCATATATTTT. Its protein product is CASSYTTGGGNTIYF.

The chain employs TRBV7-9 and TRBJ2-7, with a tentative D call TRBD1 (7 bases). Between the trimmed V and J ends, which lost 5 bases and 2 bases, there was a span of 19 bases. The CDR3 consists of 16 residues. CDR1 SEHNR and CDR2 FQNEAQ come from the germline V gene (reference sequence). Here the CDR3 reads CASSLSGGQKAYEQYF. In nucleotides, the CDR3 is TGTGCCAGCAGCCTGTCAGGGGGGCAGAAAGCCTACGAGCAGTACTTC. Full variable domain (missing parts from reference TRBV7-9 and TRBJ2-7): DTGVSQNPRHKITKRGQNVTFRCDPISEHNRLYWYRQTLGQGPEFLTYFQNEAQLEKSRLLSDRFSAERPKGSFSTLEIQRTEQGDSAMYLCASSLSGGQKAYEQYFGPGTRLTVT.

The chain couples TRBV7-9 to TRBJ1-4; TRBD1 aligns across 7 bases. The germline V gene encodes CDR1 SEHNR and CDR2 FQNEAQ (reference sequence). Unmatched junction bases numbered 10, after V lost 5 bases and J lost 7 bases. The CDR3 consists of 15 residues. The CDR3: CASSPGTVRREKLFF. In nucleotides, the CDR3 is TGTGCCAGCAGCCCCGGGACAGTAAGACGTGAAAAACTGTTTTTT.

This chain joins TRBV7-6 and TRBJ2-2, with D maybe TRBD2 (5 bases). Trimming stripped 4 bases from V and 1 base from J, with 16 bases between. The CDR3 contains 17 residues. Germline V gives CDR1 SGHVS, CDR2 FNYEAQ. The CDR3 protein is CASSSELDGVNTGELFF. As DNA, the CDR3 is TGTGCCAGCAGCTCTGAACTTGACGGGGTGAACACCGGGGAGCTGTTTTTT.

This clone counts as medium-sized. Different DNA sequences within this sample yield the same CDR3. This chain joins TRBV19 and TRBJ2-1, with 8 bases identical to TRBD2. CDR1 is LNHDA, CDR2 SQIVND, per germline (reference sequence). The CDR3 loop spans 15 amino acids. Losses at the gene ends were 5 bases for V and 4 bases for J; bases not matched to a gene: 7. The CDR3: CASSSTSGAYNEQFF. The CDR3 DNA reads TGTGCCAGTAGTTCAACTAGCGGAGCGTACAATGAGCAGTTCTTC.

This chain joins TRBV9 and TRBJ1-1; 9 positions match TRBD1. V shed 3 bases, J shed 3 bases, and the junction held 12 bases outside the gene matches. This CDR3 region has 17 residues. Germline V gene lookup returns CDR1 SGDLS and CDR2 YYNGEE. In nucleotides, the CDR3 is TGTGCCAGCAGCGCAACCAGACAGGGGGGGACGGACACTGAAGCTTTCTTT. It specifies CASSATRQGGTDTEAFF.

This clone has just one count. The chain joins TRBV7-9 to TRBJ1-4; tentatively, D is TRBD1 (5 bases). V was trimmed by 1 base and J by 3 bases, leaving 15 bases between them. The CDR3 has 17 residues. Per the germline V gene, CDR1 is SEHNR and CDR2 is FQNEAQ (reference sequence). CDR3 coding DNA: TGTGCCAGCAGCTTAGAAGTGGGAGGGGCGGCTAATGAAAAACTGTTTTTT. Translation: CASSLEVGGAANEKLFF.

The rearrangement links TRBV19 to TRBJ1-6, with TRBD1 as a possible D gene (5 bases). CDR3 length: 18 amino acids. V dropped 3 bases and J dropped 0 bases, with 15 bases sitting between them. The germline gives CDR1 LNHDA, CDR2 SQIVND (reference sequence). The CDR3 nucleotides read TGTGCCAGTAGTATTTGGCAGGGAAGCAGCTCCTATAATTCACCCCTCCACTTT. Protein sequence: CASSIWQGSSSYNSPLHF.